A single sample is the source of the 9 T cell receptor beta chains below, sequenced in a study of blood T cell repertoires in COVID-19. Sequenced by immunoSEQ multiplex PCR; TCRdb stores in-frame clones only, minus some. The sample has a few hundred thousand clones; approximately 84% are singletons. Sequencing was done on a sample of PBMCs or T cells enriched from blood (not recorded which). The receptors stem from a woman aged 25-40 years who had recovered from COVID-19.

This chain joins TRBV5-1 and TRBJ1-1; TRBD1 might be the D (5 bases). The CDR3 covers 16 residues. The germline V gene encodes CDR1 SGHRS and CDR2 YFSETQ. The germline V and J ends were trimmed by 0 bases and 1 base, with 13 bases remaining between them. The CDR3 DNA reads TGCGCCAGCAGCTTGGTTCCAGGGTCGACGAACACTGAAGCTTTCTTT. Its protein product is CASSLVPGSTNTEAFF.

The rearrangement uses TRBV28 and TRBJ1-2; D remains ambiguous. CDR3 length equals 14 residues. CDR1 and CDR2 (germline): MDHEN, SYDVKM. V shed 0 bases and J shed 8 bases, with 13 bases lying between them. The CDR3 sequence is CASSLWGGSLGYTF. In nucleotides, the CDR3 is TGTGCCAGCAGTTTATGGGGCGGGAGTTTAGGCTACACCTTC.

The V and J genes are TRBV9 and TRBJ2-1; 10 bases align to TRBD2. The CDR3 sequence is 15 residues long. The ends lost 3 bases at V and 1 base at J; junction bases unmatched: 1. Germline V gene data show CDR1 as SGDLS and CDR2 as YYNGEE. CDR3 in amino acids: CASSGGLASYNEQFF. CDR3 nucleotide sequence: TGTGCCAGCAGCGGGGGACTAGCGTCCTACAATGAGCAGTTCTTC. The complete variable domain, with remaining parts taken from reference TRBV9 and TRBJ2-1, reads DSGVTQTPKHLITATGQRVTLRCSPRSGDLSVYWYQQSLDQGLQFLIQYYNGEERAKGNILERFSAQQFPDLHSELNLSSLELGDSALYFCASSGGLASYNEQFFGPGTRLTVL.

The chain joins TRBV19 to TRBJ1-2; 9 bases line up with TRBD1. The CDR3 is made up of 14 amino acids. With V trimmed by 1 base and J by 8 bases, 5 bases remained unmatched. CDR1 is LNHDA, CDR2 SQIVND, per germline (reference sequence). Here the CDR3 DNA reads TGTGCCAGTAGTATAGCCCCGGACAGGGGAGGCTACACCTTC. It specifies CASSIAPDRGGYTF.

The chain joins TRBV5-4 to TRBJ2-1; 8 nucleotides line up with TRBD1. CDR1 is SGHNT and CDR2 is YYREEE in the germline V gene (reference sequence). With 6 bases clipped from V and 5 bases from J, the junction kept 10 bases outside the gene matches. The CDR3 covers 15 residues. The CDR3 region is CASTHQDRDNNEQFF. CDR3 sequence (DNA): TGTGCCAGCACCCATCAGGACAGGGATAACAATGAGCAGTTCTTC.

The chain couples TRBV5-5 to TRBJ2-7; 7 nucleotides agree with TRBD1. Germline V lookup: CDR1 SGHKS, CDR2 YYEKEE (reference sequence). V gave up 2 bases and J gave up 4 bases; unmatched junction bases: 3. This CDR3 comprises 13 residues. The CDR3 nucleotides read TGTGCCAGCAGCTTTGACAGGGCTTACGAGCAGTACTTC. It yields the protein CASSFDRAYEQYF.

The chain combines TRBV28 with TRBJ1-5, with 7 bases identical to TRBD1. This CDR3 is 14 amino acids long. The J segment lost 4 bases and the V segment lost 6 bases, leaving 6 bases of the junction unmatched. The germline V gene has CDR1 MDHEN and CDR2 SYDVKM. The CDR3 nucleotides are TGTGCCAGCAGCCGGGACAGCTCAAATCAGCCCCAGCATTTT. This encodes CASSRDSSNQPQHF.

The J gene is TRBJ2-6, the V gene TRBV27; possibly TRBD1 for D (6 bases). Germline CDR1 is MNHEY and CDR2 is SMNVEV (reference sequence). V lost 5 bases and J 0 bases, leaving 14 bases between the germline ends. The CDR3 extends over 17 amino acids. As DNA, the CDR3 is TGTGCCAGCAGTCGCACAGGGTACGACTCTGGGGCCAACGTCCTGACTTTC. Its translation: CASSRTGYDSGANVLTF.

This clone was found once. The gene calls are TRBV6-5 and TRBJ1-2; the D gene is possibly TRBD1 (5 bases). This CDR3 region has 13 residues. Germline V gene lookup returns CDR1 MNHEY and CDR2 SVGAGI. V was trimmed by 10 bases and J by 8 bases, leaving 20 bases between them. The CDR3 spells CAISRQQSQGYTF. The CDR3 coding sequence is TGTGCCATAAGTCGACAGCAGTCACAAGGCTACACCTTC.